This T cell receptor beta chain was documented in a study of post-analysis software for immune sequencing data. Study summary: In terms of disease course, relapsing-remitting, secondary progressive and progressive-relapsing multiple sclerosis were included.

Unique molecular identifiers were built into the TCR beta cDNA libraries. In TCRdb, the PCR reads were re-called with MiXCR into one record per CDR3 protein. The sample contains 380,000 or so distinct CDR3 sequences, 30% to 45% of which appear only once. The CDR3 runs 15 residues. Trimming removed 4 bases from V and 7 bases from J, with 20 bases in between. Germline-derived CDR1 and CDR2 are SGHRS and YFSETQ. Comment on this clonotype: What it binds is unknown.

Broader study findings: The authors found that F measure strongly co-clustered same-batch samples. Controls had lower frequencies than patients of 4 or 5 TRBV segments, which included TRBV5-6, TRBV5-1 and TRBV20-1. Relative to controls, patients with multiple sclerosis showed significantly lower normalized Chao1 diversity.

Specimen: blood. The source is a girl between 10 and 17 years old with multiple sclerosis. This chain uses TRBV5-1 with TRBJ2-5; the D gene is possibly TRBD2 (6 bases). The CDR3 region is CASSPLEEGMGTQYF. CDR3 bases: TGCGCCAGCAGCCCTCTGGAGGAGGGCATGGGGACCCAGTACTTC.